This TCR beta chain comes out of a study of T cell repertoires in cytomegalovirus infection. Findings of the study overall: HLA-C-restricted CMV-specific TCR beta clonotypes prevailed in the ex vivo response. Cumulated frequencies of public TCR beta families served to identify carriers of CMV plus the relevant HLA.

TCRdb reprocessed the reads with MiXCR, giving one entry per CDR3 protein. The sample carries fewer than 200,000 distinct CDR3 sequences, about 20% recorded once. This clonotype has just a few counts. What it binds is unknown. This clonotype was sampled from a human donor in good health (CMV status not recorded). Some clones in this sample may be carry-over from other donors' samples. The source material was PBMCs.

The chain's CDR3 is CSARDLGGSSYNEQFF. Written as DNA, the CDR3 is TGCAGTGCTAGAGATCTCGGCGGGAGCTCCTACAATGAGCAGTTCTTC. The V and J genes are TRBV20-1 and TRBJ2-1; 7 bases are shared with TRBD2. Trimming cost V 0 bases and J 0 bases; bases outside gene matches: 5. This CDR3 is built from 16 residues. CDR1 and CDR2 (germline): DFQATT, SNEGSKA (reference sequence).